Listed below are T cell receptor beta chains from one sample, sequenced in a study of PD-1 blockade in classical Hodgkin lymphoma. Data came from immunoSEQ multiplex PCR; TCRdb stores just in-frame clones and leaves some out. This repertoire shows approximately 90,000 clones, 80% to 95% found once; its top ten account for over 2.5%. The specimen comprised peripheral blood mononuclear cells (PBMCs), sampled before the second cycle of nivolumab. The source of these receptors is a human donor with classical Hodgkin lymphoma. Each CDR3 is given with its conserved first and last residue. Fields, in order: J gene, clone size, V gene, D gene, CDR3 DNA, CDR3 protein. D genes are given only for firm matches. A row's size may be missing; if present it is once, few, many or a size class.

j_gene: TRBJ2-5; abundance: -; v_gene: TRBV4-2; d_gene: -; CDR3nt: TGTGCCAGCAGCCACCTTGAGGGGGGGGTGGAAGAGACCCAGTACTTC; CDR3aa: CASSHLEGGVEETQYF
j_gene: TRBJ2-7; abundance: -; v_gene: TRBV11-2; d_gene: TRBD2; CDR3nt: TGTGCCAGCAGCCAATCTAGCGGGCCCTCCTACGAGCAGTACTTC; CDR3aa: CASSQSSGPSYEQYF
j_gene: TRBJ1-2; abundance: -; v_gene: TRBV19; d_gene: -; CDR3nt: TGTGCCAGTAGTATCGAGGGTAACTATGGCTACACCTTC; CDR3aa: CASSIEGNYGYTF
j_gene: TRBJ1-1; abundance: -; v_gene: TRBV11-2; d_gene: -; CDR3nt: TGTGCCAGCAGCTTGACGCCTCACACTGAAGCTTTCTTT; CDR3aa: CASSLTPHTEAFF
j_gene: TRBJ2-7; abundance: -; v_gene: TRBV6-1; d_gene: TRBD2; CDR3nt: TGTGCCAGCAGTAGCGCCGGGACTAGCGGATACGAGCAGTACTTC; CDR3aa: CASSSAGTSGYEQYF
j_gene: TRBJ1-5; abundance: -; v_gene: TRBV18; d_gene: -; CDR3nt: TGTGCCAGCTCACCACCCGGGGGGGAGGGCCAGCCCCAGCATTTT; CDR3aa: CASSPPGGEGQPQHF
j_gene: TRBJ2-5; abundance: -; v_gene: TRBV6-5; d_gene: TRBD2; CDR3nt: TGTGCCAGCACCAGCCCGGGAGGCCGGGAGACCCAGTACTTC; CDR3aa: CASTSPGGRETQYF
j_gene: TRBJ2-5; abundance: -; v_gene: TRBV14; d_gene: -; CDR3nt: TGTGCCAGCAGCCAAGAAGTGACCCAGTACTTC; CDR3aa: CASSQEVTQYF
j_gene: TRBJ1-5; abundance: -; v_gene: TRBV28; d_gene: -; CDR3nt: TGTGCCAGCAGTTCCCCCCGGGGCTTACCCAATCAGCCCCAGCATTTT; CDR3aa: CASSSPRGLPNQPQHF
j_gene: TRBJ2-1; abundance: -; v_gene: TRBV28; d_gene: -; CDR3nt: TGTGCCAGCAGACCGAGGCGGGGCCATCCGAATGAGCAGTTCTTC; CDR3aa: CASRPRRGHPNEQFF
j_gene: TRBJ1-4; abundance: -; v_gene: TRBV7-9; d_gene: -; CDR3nt: TGTGCCAGCAGCCCCCCAGCGGATGAAAAACTGTTTTTT; CDR3aa: CASSPPADEKLFF
j_gene: TRBJ1-2; abundance: -; v_gene: TRBV28; d_gene: -; CDR3nt: TGTGCCAGCAGTTCCGCCAGGGAGGACTATGGCTACACCTTC; CDR3aa: CASSSAREDYGYTF
j_gene: TRBJ2-1; abundance: -; v_gene: TRBV12-5; d_gene: -; CDR3nt: TGTGCTAGTGGTTTGGCTCGCTACGAGCAGTTCTTC; CDR3aa: CASGLARYEQFF
j_gene: TRBJ1-5; abundance: -; v_gene: TRBV30; d_gene: -; CDR3nt: TGTGCCTGGTGGGGCGGCAGGGTGGGCGAGCCCCAGCATTTT; CDR3aa: CAWWGGRVGEPQHF
j_gene: TRBJ2-6; abundance: -; v_gene: TRBV6-1; d_gene: TRBD1; CDR3nt: TGTGCCAGCAGGTCGACAGGGGCTGGGGCCAACGTCCTGACTTTC; CDR3aa: CASRSTGAGANVLTF
j_gene: TRBJ2-4; abundance: once; v_gene: TRBV5-1; d_gene: -; CDR3nt: TGCGCCAGCAGCTTGGTCGGGGAGGCCGGAAACATTCAGTACTTC; CDR3aa: CASSLVGEAGNIQYF
j_gene: TRBJ2-7; abundance: -; v_gene: TRBV6-1; d_gene: -; CDR3nt: TGTGCCAGCAGTGCAGGGGTAGGAGGCTACGAGCAGTACTTC; CDR3aa: CASSAGVGGYEQYF
j_gene: TRBJ1-2; abundance: -; v_gene: TRBV6-5; d_gene: TRBD1; CDR3nt: TGTGCCCCCCGACGGAGGGGGCACTTTGGCTACACCTTC; CDR3aa: CAPRRRGHFGYTF
j_gene: TRBJ2-7; abundance: -; v_gene: TRBV6-5; d_gene: -; CDR3nt: TGTGCCAGCAGGCCTCGCGCTGCCGACTCCTACGAGCAGTACTTC; CDR3aa: CASRPRAADSYEQYF
j_gene: TRBJ1-2; abundance: -; v_gene: TRBV19; d_gene: -; CDR3nt: TGTGCCAGTAGTATTGCAGCACCAGGCCCCTATGGCTACACCTTC; CDR3aa: CASSIAAPGPYGYTF
j_gene: TRBJ2-7; abundance: -; v_gene: TRBV10-2; d_gene: -; CDR3nt: TGCGCCAGCAGTGCGCGGGGACAGCAGCTACATGTTGAGCAGTACTTC; CDR3aa: CASSARGQQLHVEQYF
j_gene: TRBJ2-1; abundance: -; v_gene: TRBV11-3; d_gene: -; CDR3nt: TGTGCCAGCAGCTTAGGCCCAGTCTACAATGAGCAGTTCTTC; CDR3aa: CASSLGPVYNEQFF
j_gene: TRBJ2-1; abundance: once; v_gene: TRBV10-1; d_gene: TRBD1; CDR3nt: TGCGCCAGCCGACAGGGGGGGAGCGCTGAGCAGTTCTTC; CDR3aa: CASRQGGSAEQFF
j_gene: TRBJ1-5; abundance: -; v_gene: TRBV7-8; d_gene: -; CDR3nt: TGTGCCAGCAGCTTAGAACGGGGGGGGCAGCCCCAGCATTTT; CDR3aa: CASSLERGGQPQHF
j_gene: TRBJ2-2; abundance: -; v_gene: TRBV5-1; d_gene: TRBD2; CDR3nt: TGCGCCAGCACCTCTCGTAGCGGGAGGAACACCGGGGAGCTGTTTTTT; CDR3aa: CASTSRSGRNTGELFF
j_gene: TRBJ1-1; abundance: -; v_gene: TRBV19; d_gene: -; CDR3nt: TGTGCCAGTAGAGCAGGCGGCGGGATGAACACTGAAGCTTTCTTT; CDR3aa: CASRAGGGMNTEAFF
j_gene: TRBJ1-5; abundance: -; v_gene: TRBV28; d_gene: TRBD1; CDR3nt: TGTGCCAGCAGTTTCTTGACAGGGGGGTCCCGCCCGCCCCAGCATTTT; CDR3aa: CASSFLTGGSRPPQHF
j_gene: TRBJ1-2; abundance: -; v_gene: TRBV6-5; d_gene: TRBD1; CDR3nt: TGTGCCAGCAGTTTAACGGGACAGGGGGCTAGTGGCTACACCTTC; CDR3aa: CASSLTGQGASGYTF
j_gene: TRBJ2-7; abundance: -; v_gene: TRBV6-1; d_gene: -; CDR3nt: TGTGCCAGCAGACCGGGACCATCTACCTACGAGCAGTACTTC; CDR3aa: CASRPGPSTYEQYF
j_gene: TRBJ1-4; abundance: -; v_gene: TRBV11-2; d_gene: TRBD1; CDR3nt: TGTGCCAGCAGCCCGGGGACAGGGGTAACGCAAGAACTGTTTTTT; CDR3aa: CASSPGTGVTQELFF
j_gene: TRBJ2-2; abundance: -; v_gene: TRBV12-5; d_gene: TRBD2; CDR3nt: TGTGCTAGTGGGTCGGGACTAGCGGGTAACACCGGGGAGCTGTTTTTT; CDR3aa: CASGSGLAGNTGELFF
j_gene: TRBJ2-2; abundance: -; v_gene: TRBV30; d_gene: TRBD2; CDR3nt: TGTGCCTGGGCGTCTAGCGGGAGGTTCACCGGGGAGCTGTTTTTT; CDR3aa: CAWASSGRFTGELFF
j_gene: TRBJ2-1; abundance: -; v_gene: TRBV12-5; d_gene: -; CDR3nt: TGTGCTAGTGGCGCCAACAGGCGAGGGTACAATGAGCAGTTCTTC; CDR3aa: CASGANRRGYNEQFF
j_gene: TRBJ2-1; abundance: -; v_gene: TRBV10-3; d_gene: TRBD1; CDR3nt: TGTGCCATCAGTAGCCGGGACAGGGGGCAGGAGGAGCAGTTCTTC; CDR3aa: CAISSRDRGQEEQFF
j_gene: TRBJ1-3; abundance: -; v_gene: TRBV30; d_gene: TRBD1; CDR3nt: TGTGCCTGGAGTTCGATCAGGGGGCGAAGTGGAAACACCATATATTTT; CDR3aa: CAWSSIRGRSGNTIYF
j_gene: TRBJ2-5; abundance: -; v_gene: TRBV27; d_gene: -; CDR3nt: TGTGCCAGCTACGGGGCAGGGGAATACCCAAGCTACCAAGAGACCCAGTACTTC; CDR3aa: CASYGAGEYPSYQETQYF
j_gene: TRBJ2-4; abundance: -; v_gene: TRBV13; d_gene: TRBD2; CDR3nt: TGTGCCAGCAGCTTTGGGAGGGCCGCAAAGGCCAAAAACATTCAGTACTTC; CDR3aa: CASSFGRAAKAKNIQYF
j_gene: TRBJ2-2; abundance: -; v_gene: TRBV7-9; d_gene: -; CDR3nt: TGTGCCAGCACCTATAACACCGGGGAGCTGTTTTTT; CDR3aa: CASTYNTGELFF
j_gene: TRBJ2-7; abundance: -; v_gene: TRBV5-6; d_gene: -; CDR3nt: TGTGCCAGCAGCTTTCCAGAGACCTACGAGCAGTACTTC; CDR3aa: CASSFPETYEQYF
j_gene: TRBJ2-7; abundance: once; v_gene: TRBV12-5; d_gene: TRBD2; CDR3nt: TGTGCTAGTGGTTTGGTCGCCAGCGGGAAGTTTTACGAGCAGTACTTC; CDR3aa: CASGLVASGKFYEQYF
j_gene: TRBJ1-1; abundance: -; v_gene: TRBV20-1; d_gene: -; CDR3nt: TGCAGTGCCAAGATTGTCACTGAAGCTTTCTTT; CDR3aa: CSAKIVTEAFF
j_gene: TRBJ2-4; abundance: -; v_gene: TRBV20-1; d_gene: -; CDR3nt: TGCAGTGCTAGAGAAGTAAACATTCAGTACTTC; CDR3aa: CSAREVNIQYF
j_gene: TRBJ2-3; abundance: -; v_gene: TRBV19; d_gene: TRBD1; CDR3nt: TGTGCCAGTAGTGAAAGGACAGGGAGGTCAGATACGCAGTATTTT; CDR3aa: CASSERTGRSDTQYF
j_gene: TRBJ1-4; abundance: -; v_gene: TRBV5-6; d_gene: -; CDR3nt: TGTGCCAGCAGCTTAAGAACAGGCGGGAATGAAAAACTGTTTTTT; CDR3aa: CASSLRTGGNEKLFF
j_gene: TRBJ1-2; abundance: -; v_gene: TRBV19; d_gene: -; CDR3nt: TGTGCCAGTAGTACCGACATCGGCTATGGCTACACCTTC; CDR3aa: CASSTDIGYGYTF
j_gene: TRBJ2-7; abundance: -; v_gene: TRBV28; d_gene: TRBD2; CDR3nt: TGTGCCAGCAGTTTATCGGGGACTACCACTTCCTACGAGCAGTACTTC; CDR3aa: CASSLSGTTTSYEQYF
j_gene: TRBJ1-2; abundance: -; v_gene: TRBV5-5; d_gene: -; CDR3nt: TGTGCCAGCAGCCCACGAGGCCCCAACGCTAACTATGGCTACACCTTC; CDR3aa: CASSPRGPNANYGYTF
j_gene: TRBJ2-2; abundance: -; v_gene: TRBV7-9; d_gene: TRBD2; CDR3nt: TGTGCCAGCAGCCCCGGGACTACGACCTCCCCCGGGGAGCTGTTTTTT; CDR3aa: CASSPGTTTSPGELFF
j_gene: TRBJ1-1; abundance: -; v_gene: TRBV18; d_gene: -; CDR3nt: TGTGCCAGCTCACCGGGGAGAAACACTGAAGCTTTCTTT; CDR3aa: CASSPGRNTEAFF
j_gene: TRBJ2-1; abundance: -; v_gene: TRBV11-2; d_gene: -; CDR3nt: TGTGCCAGCAGCTTCCGCACCAACCTGGGATTTTACAATGAGCAGTTCTTC; CDR3aa: CASSFRTNLGFYNEQFF
j_gene: TRBJ2-7; abundance: -; v_gene: TRBV16; d_gene: -; CDR3nt: TGTGCCAGCAGCCAATCATGGGGCAGGGGTTCCTACGAGCAGTACTTC; CDR3aa: CASSQSWGRGSYEQYF
j_gene: TRBJ2-2; abundance: -; v_gene: TRBV5-6; d_gene: -; CDR3nt: TGTGCCAGCAGCTTGGGTAGCGGGAACACCGGGGAGCTGTTTTTT; CDR3aa: CASSLGSGNTGELFF
j_gene: TRBJ1-2; abundance: -; v_gene: TRBV2; d_gene: TRBD1; CDR3nt: TGTGCCAGCAGTGGGGACAGGGTATCAGGGCTGTATGGCTACACCTTC; CDR3aa: CASSGDRVSGLYGYTF